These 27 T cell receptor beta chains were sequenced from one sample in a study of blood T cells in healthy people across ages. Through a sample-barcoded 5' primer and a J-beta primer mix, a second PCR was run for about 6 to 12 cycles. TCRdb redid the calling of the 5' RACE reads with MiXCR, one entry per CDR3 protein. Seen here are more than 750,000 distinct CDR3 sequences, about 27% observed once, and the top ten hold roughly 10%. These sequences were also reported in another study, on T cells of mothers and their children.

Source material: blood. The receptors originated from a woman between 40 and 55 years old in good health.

The CDR3: CASLGFPYGYTF. The CDR3 nucleotides are TGTGCCAGCCTCGGGTTTCCGTATGGCTACACCTTC. V is TRBV28 and J is TRBJ1-2; no firm D call. CDR3 size: 12 residues. The ends were cut back, 8 bases at V and 5 bases at J, with 12 bases in the middle. Germline values: CDR1 MDHEN, CDR2 SYDVKM.

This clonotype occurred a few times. CDR3 in DNA: TGTGCCAGCAGTGGTGTTGACAGGGGGCCCACAGATACGCAGTATTTT. Translation: CASSGVDRGPTDTQYF. The rearrangement uses TRBV25-1 and TRBJ2-3; 10 positions match TRBD1. The J segment lost 2 bases and the V segment lost 4 bases, leaving 6 bases of the junction unmatched. Germline V lookup: CDR1 MGHDK, CDR2 SYGVNS. This CDR3 contains 16 residues.

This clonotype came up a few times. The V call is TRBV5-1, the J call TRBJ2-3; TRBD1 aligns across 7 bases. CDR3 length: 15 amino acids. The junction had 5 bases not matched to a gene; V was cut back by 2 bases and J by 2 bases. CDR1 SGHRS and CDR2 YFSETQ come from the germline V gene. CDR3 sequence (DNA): TGCGCCAGCAGCTTTATCGGACAGGTCACAGATACGCAGTATTTT. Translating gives CASSFIGQVTDTQYF.

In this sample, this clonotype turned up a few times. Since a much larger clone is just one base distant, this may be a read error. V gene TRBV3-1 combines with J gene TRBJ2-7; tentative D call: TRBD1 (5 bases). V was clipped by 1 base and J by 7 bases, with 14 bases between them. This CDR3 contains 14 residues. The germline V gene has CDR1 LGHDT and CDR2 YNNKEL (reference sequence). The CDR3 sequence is CASSQAGRVNEQYF. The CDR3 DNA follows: TGTGCCAGCAGCCAAGCGGGCAGGGTCAATGAGCAGTACTTC.

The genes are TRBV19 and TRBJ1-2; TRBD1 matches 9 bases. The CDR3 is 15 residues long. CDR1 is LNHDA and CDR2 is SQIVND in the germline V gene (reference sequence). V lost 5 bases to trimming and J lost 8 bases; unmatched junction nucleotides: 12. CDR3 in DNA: TGTGCCAGTAGTTCCCTGCCAGCGGGACAGGGAGGCTACACCTTC. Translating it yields CASSSLPAGQGGYTF. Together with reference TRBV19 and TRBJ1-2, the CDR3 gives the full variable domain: DGGITQSPKYLFRKEGQNVTLSCEQNLNHDAMYWYRQDPGQGLRLIYYSQIVNDFQKGDIAEGYSVSREKKESFPLTVTSAQKNPTAFYLCASSSLPAGQGGYTFGSGTRLTVV.

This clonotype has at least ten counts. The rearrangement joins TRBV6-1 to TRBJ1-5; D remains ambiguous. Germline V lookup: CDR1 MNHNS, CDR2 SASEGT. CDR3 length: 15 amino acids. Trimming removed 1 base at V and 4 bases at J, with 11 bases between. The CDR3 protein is CASSEGILGNQPQHF. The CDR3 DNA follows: TGTGCCAGCAGTGAAGGGATTCTCGGTAATCAGCCCCAGCATTTT.

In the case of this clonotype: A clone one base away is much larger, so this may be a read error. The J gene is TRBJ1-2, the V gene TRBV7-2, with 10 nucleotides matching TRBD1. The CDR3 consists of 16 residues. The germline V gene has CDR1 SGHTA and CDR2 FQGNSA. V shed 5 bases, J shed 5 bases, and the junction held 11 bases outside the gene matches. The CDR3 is CASSSFGGQGCYGYTF. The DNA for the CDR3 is TGTGCCAGCAGCAGTTTTGGGGGACAGGGGTGTTATGGCTACACCTTC.

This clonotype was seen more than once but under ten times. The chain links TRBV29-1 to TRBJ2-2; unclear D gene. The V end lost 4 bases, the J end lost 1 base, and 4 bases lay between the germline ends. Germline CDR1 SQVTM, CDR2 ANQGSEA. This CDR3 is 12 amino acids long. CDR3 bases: TGCAGCGTTGTCTGGAACACCGGGGAGCTGTTTTTT. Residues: CSVVWNTGELFF.

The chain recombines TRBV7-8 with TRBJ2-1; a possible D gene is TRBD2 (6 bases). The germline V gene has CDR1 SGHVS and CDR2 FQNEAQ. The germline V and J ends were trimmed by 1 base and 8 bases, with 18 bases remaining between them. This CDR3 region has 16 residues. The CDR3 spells CASSLEGGGAWDEQFF. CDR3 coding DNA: TGTGCCAGCAGCTTAGAAGGAGGCGGGGCTTGGGATGAGCAGTTCTTC.

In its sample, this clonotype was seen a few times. CDR3 bases: TGTGCCAGCAGACGGGAGGAGCAGTACTTC. Amino acid sequence: CASRREEQYF. This chain links TRBV6-8 with TRBJ2-7; D might be TRBD2 (6 bases). Germline V gives CDR1 MNHGY, CDR2 SAAAGT. This CDR3 is 10 amino acids long. V lost 6 bases to trimming and J lost 7 bases, with 7 bases between them.

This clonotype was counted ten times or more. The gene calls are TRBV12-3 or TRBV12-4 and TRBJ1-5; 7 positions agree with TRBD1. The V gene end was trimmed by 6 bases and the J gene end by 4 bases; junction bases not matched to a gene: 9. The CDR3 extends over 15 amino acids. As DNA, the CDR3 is TGTGCCAGCAGCAGTCAAGGGACAGTGAATCAGCCCCAGCATTTT. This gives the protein CASSSQGTVNQPQHF.

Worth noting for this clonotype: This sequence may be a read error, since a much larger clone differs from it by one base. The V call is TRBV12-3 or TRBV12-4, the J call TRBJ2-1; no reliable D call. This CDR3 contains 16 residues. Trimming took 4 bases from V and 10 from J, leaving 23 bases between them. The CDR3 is CASSSSVEGRSYEQFF. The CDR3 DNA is TGTGCCAGCAGTTCGTCGGTTGAAGGGCGCTCCTACGAGCAGTTCTTC.

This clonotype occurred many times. The CDR3 protein is CASSLSRYNEQFF. DNA for the CDR3: TGTGCCAGCAGTTTAAGCAGGTACAATGAGCAGTTCTTC. The chain links TRBV12-3 or TRBV12-4 to TRBJ2-1, with no clear D. The CDR3 spans 13 residues. The germline V and J ends were trimmed by 2 bases and 4 bases, with 6 bases remaining between them.

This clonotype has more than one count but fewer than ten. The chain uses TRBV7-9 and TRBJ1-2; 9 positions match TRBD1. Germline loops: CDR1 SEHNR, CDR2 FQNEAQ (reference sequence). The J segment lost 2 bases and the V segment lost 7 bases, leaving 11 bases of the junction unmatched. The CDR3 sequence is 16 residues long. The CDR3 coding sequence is TGTGCCAGCACCACGGCCGGGACAGGGACCAACTATGGCTACACCTTC. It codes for CASTTAGTGTNYGYTF.

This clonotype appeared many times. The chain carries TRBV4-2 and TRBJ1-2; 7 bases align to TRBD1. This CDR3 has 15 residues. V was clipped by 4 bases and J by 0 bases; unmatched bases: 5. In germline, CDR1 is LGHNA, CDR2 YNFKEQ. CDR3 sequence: CASSLTGTANYGYTF. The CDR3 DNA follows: TGTGCCAGCAGCCTGACCGGGACAGCTAACTATGGCTACACCTTC.

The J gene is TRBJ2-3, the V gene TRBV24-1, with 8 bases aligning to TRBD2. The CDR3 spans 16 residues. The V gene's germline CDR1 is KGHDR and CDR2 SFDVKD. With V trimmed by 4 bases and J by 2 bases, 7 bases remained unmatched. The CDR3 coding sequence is TGTGCCACCAGTGACCACGGGGGGGCCATCACAGATACGCAGTATTTT. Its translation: CATSDHGGAITDTQYF.

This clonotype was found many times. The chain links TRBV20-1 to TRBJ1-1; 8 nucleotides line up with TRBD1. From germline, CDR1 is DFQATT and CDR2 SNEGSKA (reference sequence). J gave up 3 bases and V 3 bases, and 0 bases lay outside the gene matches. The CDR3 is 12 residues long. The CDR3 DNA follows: TGCAGTGCTAGGACAGGGGACACTGAAGCTTTCTTT. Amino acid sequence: CSARTGDTEAFF.

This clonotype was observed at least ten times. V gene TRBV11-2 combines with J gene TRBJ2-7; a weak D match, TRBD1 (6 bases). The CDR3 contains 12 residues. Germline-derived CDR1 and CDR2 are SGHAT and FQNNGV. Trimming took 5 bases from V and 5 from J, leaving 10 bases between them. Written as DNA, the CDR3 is TGTGCCAGCAGCCTTTGGACAGACGAGCAGTACTTC. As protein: CASSLWTDEQYF.

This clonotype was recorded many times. The CDR3: CASSRYKNGQGHYEQYF. In DNA, the CDR3 is TGCGCCAGCAGCCGATACAAAAATGGGCAGGGTCACTACGAGCAGTACTTC. This chain uses TRBV5-1 with TRBJ2-7, with D possibly TRBD1 on 5 matching bases. Trimming took off 4 bases at V and 3 bases at J, with 23 bases between the two ends. This CDR3 is built from 17 residues. CDR1 SGHRS and CDR2 YFSETQ come from the germline V gene. The variable domain in full, completed from reference TRBV5-1 and TRBJ2-7, reads KAGVTQTPRYLIKTRGQQVTLSCSPISGHRSVSWYQQTPGQGLQFLFEYFSETQRNKGNFPGRFSGRQFSNSRSEMNVSTLELGDSALYLCASSRYKNGQGHYEQYFGPGTRLTVT.

CDR3 nucleotide sequence: TGTGCCAGCAGCCAAGATTCGGGACACAGCTCTGGGGCCAACGTCCTGACTTTC. It translates to CASSQDSGHSSGANVLTF. This chain links TRBV14 with TRBJ2-6, with a weak D call TRBD1 (6 bases). Germline CDR1 is SGHDN and CDR2 is FVKESK. The CDR3 contains 18 residues. Trimming cost V 0 bases and J 0 bases, with 12 bases left between them.

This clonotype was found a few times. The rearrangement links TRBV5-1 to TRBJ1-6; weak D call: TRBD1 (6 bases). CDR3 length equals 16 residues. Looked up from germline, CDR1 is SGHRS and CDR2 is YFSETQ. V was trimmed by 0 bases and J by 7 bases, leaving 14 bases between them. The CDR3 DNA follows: TGCGCCAGCAGCTTGGCTGTGACAGGATCCAATTCACCCCTCCACTTT. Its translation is CASSLAVTGSNSPLHF.

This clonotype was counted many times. CDR3 protein: CASSAQQGSEQFF. DNA of the CDR3: TGTGCCAGCAGCGCCCAACAGGGGAGCGAGCAGTTCTTC. The chain carries TRBV3-1 and TRBJ2-1, with 7 bases fitting TRBD1. This CDR3 contains 13 residues. With 5 bases clipped from V and 10 bases from J, the junction kept 8 bases outside the gene matches. CDR1 is LGHDT and CDR2 is YNNKEL in the germline V gene (reference sequence).

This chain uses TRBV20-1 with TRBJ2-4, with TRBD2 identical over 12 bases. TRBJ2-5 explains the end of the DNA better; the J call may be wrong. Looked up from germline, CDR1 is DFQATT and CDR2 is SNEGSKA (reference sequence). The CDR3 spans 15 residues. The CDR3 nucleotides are TGCAGTGCCCCTTCCGGGACTAGCGGGTGTGGGACCCAGTACTTC. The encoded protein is CSAPSGTSGCGTQYF.

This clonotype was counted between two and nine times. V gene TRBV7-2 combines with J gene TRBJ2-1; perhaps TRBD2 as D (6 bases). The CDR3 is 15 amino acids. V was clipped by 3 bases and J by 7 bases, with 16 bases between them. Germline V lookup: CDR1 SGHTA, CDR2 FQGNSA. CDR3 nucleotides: TGTGCCAGCAGCTTTTTTCAGGGACTTCCAAATGAGCAGTTCTTC. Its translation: CASSFFQGLPNEQFF.

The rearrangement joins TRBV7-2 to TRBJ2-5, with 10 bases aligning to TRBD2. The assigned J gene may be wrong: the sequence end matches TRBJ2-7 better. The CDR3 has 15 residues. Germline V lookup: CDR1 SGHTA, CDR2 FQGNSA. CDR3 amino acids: CASSEIAGGHYEQYF. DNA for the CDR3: TGTGCCAGCAGCGAAATAGCGGGGGGACACTACGAGCAGTACTTC.

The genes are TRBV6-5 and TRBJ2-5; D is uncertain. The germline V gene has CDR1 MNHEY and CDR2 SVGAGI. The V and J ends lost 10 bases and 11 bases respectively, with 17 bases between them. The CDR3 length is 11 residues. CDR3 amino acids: CATARLNEQYF. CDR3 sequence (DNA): TGTGCCACCGCCCGACTCAATGAGCAGTACTTC.

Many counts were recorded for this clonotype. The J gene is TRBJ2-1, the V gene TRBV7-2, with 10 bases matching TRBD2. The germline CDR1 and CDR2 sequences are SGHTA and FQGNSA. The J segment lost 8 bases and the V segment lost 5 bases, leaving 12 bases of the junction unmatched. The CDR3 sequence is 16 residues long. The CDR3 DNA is TGTGCCAGCAGCCTACAGTATAGCGGGGGGCCGGATGAGCAGTTCTTC. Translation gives CASSLQYSGGPDEQFF. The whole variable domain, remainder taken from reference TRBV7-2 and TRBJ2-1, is GAGVSQSPSNKVTEKGKDVELRCDPISGHTALYWYRQSLGQGLEFLIYFQGNSAPDKSGLPSDRFSAERTGGSVSTLTIQRTQQEDSAVYLCASSLQYSGGPDEQFFGPGTRLTVL.